This T cell receptor beta chain originates from a study of PD-L1 blockade in urothelial cancer. Study overall: Blood drawn 3 weeks (second dose) and 6 weeks after treatment start was analyzed. Study observations and caveats: Enhanced expansion of tumor-associated blood clones at 3 weeks characterized durable-benefit patients. Blood TCR clonality below the median before treatment was a predictor of better survival.

Per germline, CDR1 MDHEN and CDR2 SYDVKM. V shed 5 bases and J 3 bases; nucleotides not matched to a gene: 6. The CDR3 covers 14 residues. A remark on this clone: The antigen is undetermined.

As for time point: peripheral blood 6 weeks after treatment start. The repertoire was sequenced with immunoSEQ multiplex PCR; TCRdb's copy has only in-frame clones and lacks some. Altogether around 120,000 clones are present, 85% to 90% being singletons, with the ten largest covering approximately 1.7%. Source: PBMCs, taken around atezolizumab (anti-PD-L1) treatment. The V gene is TRBV28, the J gene TRBJ1-1, with 7 bases lining up with TRBD1. The TCR comes from a man in his sixties with urothelial cancer. Written as DNA, the CDR3 is TGTGCCAGCAGTCCGCACAGGGGTGACACTGAAGCTTTCTTT. Protein: CASSPHRGDTEAFF.